The rows below give T cell receptor beta chains drawn from one sample of a study of blood T cells in healthy people across ages. TCRdb re-called the 5' RACE reads with MiXCR, one entry per CDR3 protein. The sample comprises over a million distinct CDR3 sequences, 40% to 55% of which are singletons, and approximately 17% rests with the top ten. Material: blood. The receptor set was obtained from a woman aged 55-69 years in good health. CDR3s include the opening cysteine and the closing phenylalanine or tryptophan. The order of the fields is V gene, CDR3 length, D gene, clone size, J gene, CDR3 protein, CDR3 DNA. D genes are given only for firm matches. Some rows have no size entry. The others give once, few or many, or a class for an expanded clone.

TRBV4-2	15	.	.	TRBJ2-3	CASSQRWGTADTQYF	TGTGCCAGCAGCCAACGATGGGGGACTGCAGATACGCAGTATTTT
TRBV5-1	14	TRBD2	few	TRBJ2-1	CASRPGTSGNEQFF	TGCGCCAGCAGACCCGGGACTAGCGGAAATGAGCAGTTCTTC
TRBV27	13	TRBD1	few	TRBJ2-1	CASSRDRGDEQFF	TGTGCCAGTTCTCGGGACAGGGGTGATGAGCAGTTCTTC
TRBV3-1	13	.	.	TRBJ1-1	CASSQVGATEAFF	TGTGCCAGCAGCCAAGTTGGGGCTACTGAAGCTTTCTTT
TRBV7-3	13	.	.	TRBJ2-5	CAGSFGRDETQYF	TGTGCCGGCAGTTTTGGCAGGGATGAGACCCAGTACTTC
TRBV29-1	15	.	few	TRBJ1-2	CSAPDGQSTNYGYTF	TGCAGCGCCCCCGATGGACAGAGTACTAACTATGGCTACACCTTC
TRBV29-1	14	.	few	TRBJ2-3	CSAGGASSTDTQYF	TGCAGCGCTGGAGGGGCATCTAGCACAGATACGCAGTATTTT
TRBV2	12	TRBD2	.	TRBJ2-1	CASSLLAVEQFF	TGTGCCAGCAGCCTTCTAGCGGTTGAGCAGTTCTTC
TRBV6-2/TRBV6-3	13	TRBD2	few	TRBJ2-7	CASTDSGSYEQYF	TGTGCCAGCACCGATAGCGGGTCCTACGAGCAGTACTTC
TRBV2	18	TRBD2	.	TRBJ2-1	CASRETSGRPRGLSEQFF	TGTGCCAGCAGGGAGACTAGCGGGAGGCCTCGGGGGTTGAGTGAGCAGTTCTTC
TRBV6-5	13	.	.	TRBJ2-2	CASSDLRVGELFF	TGTGCCAGCAGTGACCTCAGGGTCGGGGAGCTGTTTTTT
TRBV2	16	TRBD1	.	TRBJ2-1	CASSESRDRGRSEQFF	TGTGCCAGCAGTGAAAGCCGGGACAGGGGGCGAAGTGAGCAGTTCTTC
TRBV5-1	17	.	.	TRBJ2-1	CASSRRAGTNLRDEQFF	TGCGCCAGCAGTCGCCGGGCGGGGACAAATCTAAGGGATGAGCAGTTCTTC
TRBV11-2	15	.	many	TRBJ2-7	CASSLDWMATDEQYF	TGTGCCAGCAGCTTAGATTGGATGGCAACCGACGAGCAGTACTTC
TRBV19	13	TRBD1	.	TRBJ2-5	CASTRTGAGTQYF	TGTGCCAGTACCAGGACAGGGGCAGGGACCCAGTACTTC
TRBV12-3/TRBV12-4	15	.	few	TRBJ2-7	CASSLRQGTRGEQYF	TGTGCCAGCAGTCTTCGACAGGGGACTAGAGGGGAGCAGTACTTC
TRBV20-1	17	.	.	TRBJ2-5	CSARDRSHSSTRETQYF	TGCAGTGCTAGAGATCGGTCCCACAGCAGCACCAGAGAGACCCAGTACTTC
TRBV5-6	15	TRBD1	.	TRBJ2-3	CASSLPRTGLYTQYF	TGTGCCAGCAGCTTGCCCAGGACAGGGCTCTATACGCAGTATTTT
TRBV5-6	16	TRBD2	.	TRBJ2-5	CASSLVAGEGEETQYF	TGTGCCAGCAGCTTGGTTGCGGGGGAAGGAGAAGAGACCCAGTACTTC
TRBV25-1	15	TRBD2	few	TRBJ2-7	CASSELAGGPFEQYF	TGTGCCAGCAGTGAATTGGCGGGAGGGCCCTTCGAGCAGTACTTC
TRBV12-3/TRBV12-4	16	TRBD2	few	TRBJ2-1	CASSDSGTSNYNEQFF	TGTGCCAGCAGTGACAGCGGGACTAGTAATTACAATGAGCAGTTCTTC
TRBV4-2	15	TRBD2	.	TRBJ2-7	CASSQDRGDYYEQYF	TGTGCCAGCAGCCAAGATCGCGGGGACTACTACGAGCAGTACTTC
TRBV12-3/TRBV12-4	16	TRBD2	.	TRBJ2-1	CASSSSGRFDNNEQFF	TGTGCCAGCAGCTCAAGCGGGAGGTTCGACAACAATGAGCAGTTCTTC
TRBV5-4	15	TRBD1	.	TRBJ2-1	CASSLGGRGHNEQFF	TGTGCCAGCAGCTTGGGGGGCAGGGGGCACAATGAGCAGTTCTTC
TRBV12-3/TRBV12-4	15	TRBD2	.	TRBJ2-3	CASSPTSGRVDTQYF	TGTGCCAGCAGTCCCACTAGCGGGAGGGTAGATACGCAGTATTTT
TRBV5-1	15	TRBD2	.	TRBJ2-1	CASSLREGIYNEQFF	TGCGCCAGCAGCTTGAGGGAGGGAATCTACAATGAGCAGTTCTTC
TRBV24-1	12	.	.	TRBJ2-1	CATSDLGGEQFF	TGTGCCACCAGTGATTTGGGGGGGGAGCAGTTCTTC
TRBV6-2/TRBV6-3	14	TRBD1	.	TRBJ1-5	CASILGQGSSAQHF	TGTGCCAGCATTTTAGGACAGGGATCATCAGCCCAGCATTTT
TRBV20-1	15	TRBD2	few	TRBJ2-7	CSALTSGRFYYEQYF	TGCAGTGCTTTGACTAGCGGGAGATTTTACTACGAGCAGTACTTC